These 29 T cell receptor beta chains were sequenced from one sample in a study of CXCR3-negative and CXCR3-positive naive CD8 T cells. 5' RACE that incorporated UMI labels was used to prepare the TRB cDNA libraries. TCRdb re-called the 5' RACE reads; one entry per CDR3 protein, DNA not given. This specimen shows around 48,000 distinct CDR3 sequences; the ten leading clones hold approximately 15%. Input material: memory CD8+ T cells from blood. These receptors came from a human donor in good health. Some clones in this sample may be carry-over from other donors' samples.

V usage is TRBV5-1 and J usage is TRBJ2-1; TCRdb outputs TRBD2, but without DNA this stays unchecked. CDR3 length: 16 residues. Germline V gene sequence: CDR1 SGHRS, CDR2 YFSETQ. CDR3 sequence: CARSGGGLAVYNEQFF.

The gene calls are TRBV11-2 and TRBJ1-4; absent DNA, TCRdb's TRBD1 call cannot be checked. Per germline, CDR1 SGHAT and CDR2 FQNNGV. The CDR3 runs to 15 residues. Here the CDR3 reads CASSFEQGWGEKLFF.

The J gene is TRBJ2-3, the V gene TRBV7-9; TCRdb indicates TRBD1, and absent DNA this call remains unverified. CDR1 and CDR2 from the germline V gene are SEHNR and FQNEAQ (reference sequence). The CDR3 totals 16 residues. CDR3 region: CASSSTGTGEPDTQYF.

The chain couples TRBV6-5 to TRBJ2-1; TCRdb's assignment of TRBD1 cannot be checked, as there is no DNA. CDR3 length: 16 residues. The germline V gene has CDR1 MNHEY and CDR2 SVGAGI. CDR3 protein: CASSLSGGGVYNEQFF.

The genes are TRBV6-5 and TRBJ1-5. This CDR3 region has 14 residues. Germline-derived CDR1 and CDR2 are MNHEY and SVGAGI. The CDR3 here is CASSYSIASGPQHF.

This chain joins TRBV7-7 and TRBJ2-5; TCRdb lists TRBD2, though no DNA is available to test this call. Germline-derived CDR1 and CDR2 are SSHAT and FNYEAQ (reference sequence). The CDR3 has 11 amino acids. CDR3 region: CSTGGLETQYF.

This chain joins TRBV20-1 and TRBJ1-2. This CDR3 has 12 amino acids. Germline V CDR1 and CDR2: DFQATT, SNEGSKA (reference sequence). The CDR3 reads CSALDRPYGYTF.

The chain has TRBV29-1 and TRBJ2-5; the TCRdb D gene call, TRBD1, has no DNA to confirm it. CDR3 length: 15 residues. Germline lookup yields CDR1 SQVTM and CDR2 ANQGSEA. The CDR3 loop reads CSVEGLTDSGETQYF.

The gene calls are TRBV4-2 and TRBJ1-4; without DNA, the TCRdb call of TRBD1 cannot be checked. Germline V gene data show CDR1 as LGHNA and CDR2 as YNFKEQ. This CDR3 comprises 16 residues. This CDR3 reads CASSQDGGTGNEKLFF.

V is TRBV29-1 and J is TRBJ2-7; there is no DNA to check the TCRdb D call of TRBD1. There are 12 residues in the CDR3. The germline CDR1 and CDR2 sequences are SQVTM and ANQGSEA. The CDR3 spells CSVLSGAYEQYF.

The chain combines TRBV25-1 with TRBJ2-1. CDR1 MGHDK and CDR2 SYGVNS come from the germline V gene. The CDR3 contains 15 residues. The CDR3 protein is CASSVFASTWNEQFF.

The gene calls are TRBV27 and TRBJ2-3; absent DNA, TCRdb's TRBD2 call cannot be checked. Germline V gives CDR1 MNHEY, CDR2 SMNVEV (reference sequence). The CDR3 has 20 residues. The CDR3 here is CASSPRTSGGAIGSTDTQYF.

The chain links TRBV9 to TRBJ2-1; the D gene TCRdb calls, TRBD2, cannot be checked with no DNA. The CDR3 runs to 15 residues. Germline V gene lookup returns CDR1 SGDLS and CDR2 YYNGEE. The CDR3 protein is CASSVSRGGPNEQLF.

The chain's CDR3 is CASSGSGASGVTQYF. The chain joins TRBV7-2 to TRBJ2-5. Germline-derived CDR1 and CDR2 are SGHTA and FQGNSA. This CDR3 has 15 amino acids.

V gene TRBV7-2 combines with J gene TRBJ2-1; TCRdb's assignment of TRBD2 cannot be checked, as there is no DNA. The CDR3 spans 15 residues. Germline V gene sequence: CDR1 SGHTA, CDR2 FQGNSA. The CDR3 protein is CASSLPRVAANEQFF.

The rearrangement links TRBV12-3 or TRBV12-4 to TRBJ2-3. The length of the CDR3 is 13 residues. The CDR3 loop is CASSYTTGDTQYF.

CDR3 in amino acids: CSARDYRGQKQYF. This chain connects TRBV20-1 to TRBJ2-3. Germline CDR1 DFQATT, CDR2 SNEGSKA (reference sequence). CDR3 size: 13 residues.

The CDR3 loop is CASSFSRDQPQHF. V gene TRBV27 combines with J gene TRBJ1-5; TCRdb names TRBD1, which stays unverified in the absence of DNA. The germline V gene encodes CDR1 MNHEY and CDR2 SMNVEV (reference sequence). This CDR3 comprises 13 residues.

The chain's CDR3 is CASSFPLTSGSSTDTQYF. The chain recombines TRBV28 with TRBJ2-3; the TCRdb D gene call, TRBD2, has no DNA to confirm it. Germline loops: CDR1 MDHEN, CDR2 SYDVKM. The CDR3 has 18 amino acids.

The CDR3 spells CSVEDVDGGDSYEQYF. This sequence joins TRBV29-1 and TRBJ2-7; the D gene TCRdb calls, TRBD2, cannot be checked with no DNA. This CDR3 region has 16 residues. Germline CDR1 reads SQVTM; CDR2 reads ANQGSEA.

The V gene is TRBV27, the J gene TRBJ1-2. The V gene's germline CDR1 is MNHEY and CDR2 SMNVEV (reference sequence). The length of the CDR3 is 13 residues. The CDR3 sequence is CASITLTNYGYTF.

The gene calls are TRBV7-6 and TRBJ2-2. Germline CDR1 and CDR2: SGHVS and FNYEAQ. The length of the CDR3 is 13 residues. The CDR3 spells CASTTLGSGELFF.

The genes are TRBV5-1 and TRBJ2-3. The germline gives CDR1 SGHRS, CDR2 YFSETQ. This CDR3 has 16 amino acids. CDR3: CASSLIVFGDTDTQYF.

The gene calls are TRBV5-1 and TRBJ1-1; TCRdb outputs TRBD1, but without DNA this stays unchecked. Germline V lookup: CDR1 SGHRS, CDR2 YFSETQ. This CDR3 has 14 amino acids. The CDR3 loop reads CASSLHTPNTEAFF.

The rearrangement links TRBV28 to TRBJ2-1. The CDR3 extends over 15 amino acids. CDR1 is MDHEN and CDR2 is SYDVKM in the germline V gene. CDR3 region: CASGEDFSSYNEQFF.

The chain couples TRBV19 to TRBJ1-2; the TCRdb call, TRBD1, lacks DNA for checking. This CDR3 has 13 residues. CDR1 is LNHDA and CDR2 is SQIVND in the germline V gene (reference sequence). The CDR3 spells CASSMGGHYGYTF. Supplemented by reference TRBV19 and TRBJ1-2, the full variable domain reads DGGITQSPKYLFRKEGQNVTLSCEQNLNHDAMYWYRQDPGQGLRLIYYSQIVNDFQKGDIAEGYSVSREKKESFPLTVTSAQKNPTAFYLCASSMGGHYGYTFGSGTRLTVV.

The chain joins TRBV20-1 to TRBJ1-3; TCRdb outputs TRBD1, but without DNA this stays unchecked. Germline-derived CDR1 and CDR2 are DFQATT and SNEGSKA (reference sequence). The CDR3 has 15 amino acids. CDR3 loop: CSAWDKETAGNTIYF.

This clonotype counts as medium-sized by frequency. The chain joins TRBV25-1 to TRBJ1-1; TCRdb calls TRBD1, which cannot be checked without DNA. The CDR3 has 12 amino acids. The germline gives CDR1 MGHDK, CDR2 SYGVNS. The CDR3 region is CASSEWGREAFF.

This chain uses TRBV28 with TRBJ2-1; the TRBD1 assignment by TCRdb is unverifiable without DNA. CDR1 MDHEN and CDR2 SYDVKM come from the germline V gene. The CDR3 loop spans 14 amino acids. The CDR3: CASSLTGDFDEQFF.